Listed below are T cell receptor beta chains from one sample, sequenced in a study of sequential checkpoint blockade in melanoma. Assay used: immunoSEQ multiplex PCR; TCRdb lists only in-frame clones, some missing. The sample records around 2,000 clones, around 50% being singletons. The sequencing here drew on CD8+ T cells sorted from blood (inferred from file names), taken from a patient given nivolumab and ipilimumab in sequence. Source of these receptors: a human patient with melanoma. Some clones in this sample may be carry-over from other donors' samples. CDR3s leave out the opening cysteine and the closing phenylalanine or tryptophan. Fields, in order: clone size, V gene, D gene, J gene, CDR3 protein. A D gene is named only where the DNA matches it firmly. The size of a clone is reported for some rows only, either as once, few or many, or as a class for expanded clones.

clone size: .
V gene: TRBV7-2
D gene: .
J gene: TRBJ2-3
CDR3 protein: ASSLVRRGDRVDTQY

clone size: few
V gene: TRBV11-1
D gene: .
J gene: TRBJ1-1
CDR3 protein: ASSRPTQGEAF

clone size: .
V gene: TRBV6-1
D gene: TRBD1
J gene: TRBJ1-4
CDR3 protein: ASSEGQGNEKLF

clone size: .
V gene: TRBV4-1
D gene: TRBD1
J gene: TRBJ1-6
CDR3 protein: ASSQEGQGGNSPLH

clone size: .
V gene: TRBV4-1
D gene: .
J gene: TRBJ1-2
CDR3 protein: ASSQETWAGSYDYT

clone size: .
V gene: TRBV7-9
D gene: .
J gene: TRBJ2-6
CDR3 protein: ASGRLSASSGANVLT

clone size: few
V gene: TRBV6-5
D gene: TRBD1
J gene: TRBJ1-6
CDR3 protein: ASSGGQGASPLH

clone size: .
V gene: TRBV30
D gene: TRBD1
J gene: TRBJ2-3
CDR3 protein: AWSVRDRGPDTQY

clone size: .
V gene: TRBV4-3
D gene: TRBD1
J gene: TRBJ1-5
CDR3 protein: ASSQVITGTGGYSNQPQH

clone size: .
V gene: TRBV2
D gene: TRBD2
J gene: TRBJ2-2
CDR3 protein: ASSESSGGIFGELF

clone size: few
V gene: TRBV2
D gene: TRBD1
J gene: TRBJ1-2
CDR3 protein: ASSPTTGTGTYGYT

clone size: .
V gene: TRBV7-9
D gene: TRBD1
J gene: TRBJ2-5
CDR3 protein: ASSLASTGEY

clone size: medium-sized
V gene: TRBV7-9
D gene: .
J gene: TRBJ1-1
CDR3 protein: ASSPGTFNTEAF

clone size: .
V gene: TRBV5-5
D gene: .
J gene: TRBJ2-2
CDR3 protein: ASTPGLGGNTGELF

clone size: few
V gene: TRBV6-7
D gene: .
J gene: TRBJ2-7
CDR3 protein: ASRMQGGLAYEQY

clone size: .
V gene: TRBV30
D gene: TRBD1
J gene: TRBJ2-5
CDR3 protein: AWSVWTGQETQY

clone size: .
V gene: TRBV9
D gene: .
J gene: TRBJ2-2
CDR3 protein: ASSPTPGVDNTGELF

clone size: .
V gene: TRBV9
D gene: .
J gene: TRBJ1-5
CDR3 protein: ASSVEGDGQPQH

clone size: .
V gene: TRBV4-1
D gene: TRBD2
J gene: TRBJ2-5
CDR3 protein: ASSQVLAGEETQY

clone size: few
V gene: TRBV5-8
D gene: TRBD1
J gene: TRBJ1-1
CDR3 protein: ASSLYGTGGRTEAF

clone size: .
V gene: TRBV27
D gene: TRBD1
J gene: TRBJ2-1
CDR3 protein: ASSLTGPSPYNEQF